Below are 15 T cell receptor beta chains sequenced from a single sample in a study of blood T cell repertoires in COVID-19 (dated by TCRdb to 2018 to 2021). To prepare the library, the immunoSEQ multiplex PCR assay was applied. TCRdb limited this immuneACCESS table to in-frame rearrangements with V and J called. A share of clones is missing; checked studies link under half to unresolved V genes, and the rest is unexplained. The sample yields 60,000 to 75,000 clones; more than 70% were counted once. The top ten clonotypes cover 1.4% of the sample. Sample: peripheral blood. Source of these receptors: a human donor in a cohort sampled during active COVID-19.

This CDR3 is CASRTISSAGELFF. In nucleotides, the CDR3 is TGTGCCAGCCGGACAATTTCATCGGCAGGGGAGCTGTTTTTT. The gene calls are TRBV11-2 and TRBJ2-2, with D possibly matching TRBD1 (5 bases). The V end was cut by 8 bases, the J end by 8 bases, with 18 bases between. The CDR3 loop spans 14 amino acids. The germline CDR1 and CDR2 sequences are SGHAT and FQNNGV.

The J gene is TRBJ2-2, the V gene TRBV28; unclear D gene. The germline V and J ends were trimmed by 5 bases and 4 bases, with 11 bases remaining between them. The CDR3 spans 14 residues. Germline V lookup: CDR1 MDHEN, CDR2 SYDVKM. The CDR3 DNA sequence: TGTGCCAGCAGTCTAAGTGGTACCACCGGGGAGCTGTTTTTT. Amino acid sequence: CASSLSGTTGELFF.

Here the CDR3 reads CASSGGVSYEQYF. The CDR3, as DNA: TGTGCCAGCAGTGGGGGAGTCTCCTACGAGCAGTACTTC. The V and J genes are TRBV2 and TRBJ2-7; a weak D match, TRBD2 (5 bases). Germline lookup yields CDR1 SNHLY and CDR2 FYNNEI. The CDR3 is 13 amino acids. The V end lost 4 bases, the J end lost 0 bases, and 7 bases lay between the germline ends.

The gene calls are TRBV6-2 or TRBV6-3 and TRBJ2-5; D might be TRBD1 (5 bases). From germline, CDR1 is MNHEY and CDR2 SVGEGT. The germline V and J ends were trimmed by 0 bases and 5 bases, with 10 bases remaining between them. The CDR3 runs 14 residues. Here the CDR3 reads CASSYSRAWETQYF. The CDR3 nucleotides read TGTGCCAGCAGTTACTCCAGGGCCTGGGAGACCCAGTACTTC.

This chain uses TRBV28 with TRBJ2-5; D perhaps matches TRBD2 (6 bases). V lost 1 base and J lost 2, with 11 bases in between. This CDR3 has 15 amino acids. CDR1 MDHEN and CDR2 SYDVKM come from the germline V gene. The CDR3 loop is CASSLLEGIQETQYF. In nucleotides, the CDR3 is TGTGCCAGCAGTTTATTGGAGGGGATTCAAGAGACCCAGTACTTC.

V is TRBV11-2 and J is TRBJ2-3; a weak D match, TRBD1 (6 bases). The CDR3 is 14 residues long. The V gene lost 3 bases and the J gene lost 1 base, with 8 bases spanning the gap. CDR1 and CDR2 from the germline V gene are SGHAT and FQNNGV. This CDR3 is CASSFRQGTDTQYF. The CDR3 nucleotides read TGTGCCAGCAGCTTTAGACAGGGCACAGATACGCAGTATTTT.

V is TRBV3-1 (or the pseudogene TRBV3-2) and J is TRBJ2-1, with 7 bases fitting TRBD2. Germline V gene data show CDR1 as LGHDT and CDR2 as YNNKEL (reference sequence). The CDR3 contains 17 residues. J lost 7 bases, V lost 5 bases, and 17 bases had no gene match. The CDR3 DNA follows: TGTGCCAGCAGCGAAGGGGAGGGACGCAGTCGGTGGAATGAGCAGTTCTTC. Residues: CASSEGEGRSRWNEQFF.

This clone came up once. The gene calls are TRBV10-3 and TRBJ2-1; 13 positions agree with TRBD2. J was trimmed by 5 bases and V by 2 bases; bases with no gene match: 3. The germline V gene has CDR1 ENHRY and CDR2 SYGVKD. This CDR3 contains 16 residues. The CDR3 region is CAISEGTSGNHNEQFF. The CDR3 DNA follows: TGTGCCATCAGTGAGGGGACTAGCGGGAACCACAATGAGCAGTTCTTC.

CDR3 sequence: CASSWTSGRTDTQYF. The DNA of the CDR3 is TGCGCCAGCAGTTGGACTAGCGGGAGGACAGATACGCAGTATTTT. The chain carries TRBV10-2 and TRBJ2-3; 14 bases align to TRBD2. The CDR3 sequence is 15 residues long. CDR1 WSHSY and CDR2 SAAADI come from the germline V gene. Losses at the gene ends were 5 bases for V and 3 bases for J; bases not matched to a gene: 1.

The chain recombines TRBV19 with TRBJ1-2; TRBD1 matches 12 bases. CDR3 length: 15 amino acids. V was clipped by 5 bases and J by 5 bases; unmatched bases: 6. Germline CDR1 reads LNHDA; CDR2 reads SQIVND (reference sequence). The CDR3 coding sequence is TGTGCCAGTAGTTCGCCGGGACAGGGGGCGTATGGCTACACCTTC. Amino acid sequence: CASSSPGQGAYGYTF.

The chain uses TRBV24-1 and TRBJ1-1; unclear D gene. The CDR3 has 13 residues. Germline-derived CDR1 and CDR2 are KGHDR and SFDVKD. The V end lost 5 bases, the J end lost 6 bases, and 12 bases lay between the germline ends. Here the CDR3 reads CATSALEGSEAFF. CDR3 sequence (DNA): TGTGCCACCAGTGCCCTAGAAGGATCTGAAGCTTTCTTT.

V gene TRBV29-1 combines with J gene TRBJ2-7; maybe TRBD1 (5 bases). V was pared by 6 bases and J by 3 bases, with 12 bases between. The germline V gene encodes CDR1 SQVTM and CDR2 ANQGSEA. The CDR3 runs to 12 residues. The CDR3 here is CSVWGENYEQYF. CDR3 in DNA: TGCAGCGTATGGGGCGAAAACTACGAGCAGTACTTC.

The V gene is TRBV15, the J gene TRBJ2-1; TRBD2 aligns across 8 bases. V lost 0 bases, J lost 6 bases, and 7 bases stayed unmatched. CDR3 length: 16 residues. In germline, CDR1 is LNHNV, CDR2 YYDKDF (reference sequence). The CDR3 DNA reads as TGTGCCACCAGCAGAGACCCGACTAGCGAGGCCAATGAGCAGTTCTTC. Its protein is CATSRDPTSEANEQFF.

This clone came up once. The V call is TRBV5-6, the J call TRBJ2-3, with a weak D call TRBD1 (5 bases). Per germline, CDR1 SGHDT and CDR2 YYEEEE. V lost 2 bases and J 4 bases, leaving 17 bases between the germline ends. This CDR3 comprises 16 residues. The CDR3 DNA reads TGTGCCAGCAGCTTAGGTCCAGGGCGGTACGCAGATACGCAGTATTTT. It codes for CASSLGPGRYADTQYF.

This clone turned up a few times. The CDR3 coding sequence is TGTGCCAGCAGCCGGGAACAGACGGGCGGCTACACCTTC. Translating it yields CASSREQTGGYTF. The chain uses TRBV7-9 and TRBJ1-2; D gene unclear. The V end lost 5 bases, the J end lost 8 bases, and 15 bases lay between the germline ends. This CDR3 has 13 amino acids. In germline, CDR1 is SEHNR, CDR2 FQNEAQ (reference sequence).